A selection of T cell receptor beta chains follows, all from one sample in a study of cytomegalovirus exposure and HLA in healthy donors. Profiling relied on immunoSEQ multiplex PCR, and the TCRdb table lists in-frame clones only, not all of them. The sample lists roughly 120,000 clones, 88% occurring once. Sequences were obtained from PBMCs. The source of these receptors is a woman younger than 30 in good health and CMV-seropositive. The CDR3 runs from the conserved cysteine through the conserved F or W. D genes are given only for firm matches. Clone size, where shown, is once, few, many, or a class for clones that have expanded.

abundance	j_gene	d_gene	v_gene	CDR3nt	CDR3aa
.	TRBJ1-5	.	TRBV7-8	TGTGCCACCGGGGGGGCGAGGGACCAGCCCCAGCATTTT	CATGGARDQPQHF
.	TRBJ1-2	.	TRBV7-2	TGTGCCAGCAGCTTTGGGGGCGTCTATGGCTACACCTTC	CASSFGGVYGYTF
.	TRBJ1-5	TRBD1	TRBV15	TGTGCCACCAGCACCGGGACAGGGGTCAATCAGCCCCAGCATTTT	CATSTGTGVNQPQHF
once	TRBJ2-5	.	TRBV4-2	TGTGCCAGCAGCCAAGAGGATCGTAGCCCCCAAGAGACCCAGTACTTC	CASSQEDRSPQETQYF
.	TRBJ1-1	.	TRBV4-1	TGCGCCAGCAGCCATGGGGGGGGGACAACAGGTCACGGTGAAGCTTTCTTT	CASSHGGGTTGHGEAFF
.	TRBJ1-4	TRBD1	TRBV30	TGTGCCTGGAGTGGCCGACAGGGTGGAACTAATGAAAAACTGTTTTTT	CAWSGRQGGTNEKLFF
.	TRBJ2-2	.	TRBV5-1	TGCGCCAGCAGCTTGTATACAGGCCAGAGCGGGGAGCTGTTTTTT	CASSLYTGQSGELFF
.	TRBJ1-5	TRBD1	TRBV9	TGTGCCAGCAGCGTAGGACAGGGAAGCAATCAGCCCCAGCATTTT	CASSVGQGSNQPQHF
.	TRBJ2-7	.	TRBV19	TGTGCCAGTAGTATAAGAGGACAGTCCTACGAGCAGTACTTC	CASSIRGQSYEQYF
once	TRBJ1-4	TRBD1	TRBV6-1	TGTGCCTCCTGGTACGGGACAGGGAATGAAAAACTGTTTTTT	CASWYGTGNEKLFF
.	TRBJ2-1	TRBD2	TRBV4-3	TGCGCCAGCAGCCCCGGGCGGGAGCGGGAGGTTTACAATGAGCAGTTCTTC	CASSPGREREVYNEQFF
.	TRBJ2-7	.	TRBV5-1	TGCGCCAGCAGCGAAGTCGGACAAGACGAGCAGTACTTC	CASSEVGQDEQYF
.	TRBJ1-2	.	TRBV5-1	TGCGCCAGCAGCTTGTACGCAGTCGACTATGGCTACACCTTC	CASSLYAVDYGYTF
once	TRBJ2-3	TRBD2	TRBV7-2	TGTGCCAGCAGCCAGACTAGCGGGGGGACAGATACGCAGTATTTT	CASSQTSGGTDTQYF
.	TRBJ1-5	.	TRBV6-1	TGTGCCAGCAGAGGACAGATTAGCAATCAGCCCCAGCATTTT	CASRGQISNQPQHF
.	TRBJ2-7	TRBD2	TRBV11-2	TGTGCCAGCAGCACCCTAGGTGCTAGCGGGACGTACGAGCAGTACTTC	CASSTLGASGTYEQYF
.	TRBJ1-6	TRBD1	TRBV18	TGTGCCAGCTCACCCCGGGCAGGGGGCGAGTCACCCCTCCACTTT	CASSPRAGGESPLHF
.	TRBJ1-2	.	TRBV4-1	TGCGCCAGCAGCCAAGATGTGCAGGGGAGGGCCTATGGCTACACCTTC	CASSQDVQGRAYGYTF
.	TRBJ1-1	TRBD1	TRBV11-2	TGTGCCAGCAGCTTGACAGGGTTGTTTTTCTTGAACACTGAAGCTTTCTTT	CASSLTGLFFLNTEAFF
once	TRBJ1-2	TRBD1	TRBV6-1	TGTGCCAGCAGTGACCGGGACAGGGGGCAATATGGCTACACCTTC	CASSDRDRGQYGYTF
.	TRBJ1-1	.	TRBV10-3	TGTGCCATGAAAGCTGAGAACACTGAAGCTTTCTTT	CAMKAENTEAFF
.	TRBJ1-5	TRBD1	TRBV27	TGTGCCAGCAGTTCCCTGGTGGACAGGGCTCAGCCCCAGCATTTT	CASSSLVDRAQPQHF
few	TRBJ2-7	.	TRBV29-1	TGCAGCGGCTCAACAGGGAGCTTTGACGAGCAGTACTTC	CSGSTGSFDEQYF
.	TRBJ1-2	TRBD1	TRBV4-1	TGCGCCAGCAGCCAACGAGAGAGACAAGGGGGCAGAGGCTATGGCTACACCTTC	CASSQRERQGGRGYGYTF
.	TRBJ2-5	TRBD1	TRBV5-1	TGCGCCAGCAGCAAGGGACAGGGGGCTACGCAAGAGACCCAGTACTTC	CASSKGQGATQETQYF
.	TRBJ1-3	TRBD1	TRBV5-8	TGTGCCAGCAGTTCCAGGGGGCCGGGGAACACCATATATTTT	CASSSRGPGNTIYF
few	TRBJ1-2	.	TRBV6-5	TGTGCCAGCAGGGAACAGGGTCTGGGAGGCTACACCTTC	CASREQGLGGYTF
.	TRBJ1-2	TRBD1	TRBV5-1	TGCGCCAGCGCCGAGACAGGGGGCTATGGCTACACCTTC	CASAETGGYGYTF
.	TRBJ2-5	.	TRBV5-1	TGCGCCAGCAGCTTACCGGACAGACAAGAGACCCAGTACTTC	CASSLPDRQETQYF
.	TRBJ1-4	.	TRBV9	TGTGCCAGCAGCGCCTCAAATGGGCAGAATAATGAAAAACTGTTTTTT	CASSASNGQNNEKLFF
.	TRBJ1-5	.	TRBV28	TGTGCCAGCACTACAGGTTCCCAGCCCCAGCATTTT	CASTTGSQPQHF
.	TRBJ1-2	.	TRBV5-8	TGTGCCAGCAGCGCCGCAGGTTATGACTACACCTTC	CASSAAGYDYTF
.	TRBJ2-1	TRBD2	TRBV29-1	TGCAGCGTTGAAAAAAGCGGGAGATCATACAATGAGCAGTTCTTC	CSVEKSGRSYNEQFF
.	TRBJ1-6	.	TRBV5-5	TGTGCCAGCACCCTGCCCTTTGGGGGGAGCTCCTATAATTCACCCCTCCACTTT	CASTLPFGGSSYNSPLHF
.	TRBJ2-4	.	TRBV30	TGTGCCTGGAGTGAACAGGGGGGGGCCATTCAGTACTTC	CAWSEQGGAIQYF
.	TRBJ1-1	TRBD1	TRBV4-1	TGCGCCAGCAGCCATACCAATTCAGGGACAGAAGAAGCTTTCTTT	CASSHTNSGTEEAFF
.	TRBJ2-1	TRBD2	TRBV7-2	TGTGCCAGCAGCTTAGCTCCAGCGGGGGGTGTAAGGAATGAGCAGTTCTTC	CASSLAPAGGVRNEQFF
.	TRBJ2-5	.	TRBV7-7	TGTGCTAGCAGTCAGACGACAGTCGGTGAGACCCAGTACTTC	CASSQTTVGETQYF
.	TRBJ1-1	.	TRBV7-9	TGTGCCAGCAGCTTAGTCGGGGTGCGCACTGAAGCTTTCTTT	CASSLVGVRTEAFF
.	TRBJ2-1	TRBD2	TRBV13	TGTGCCAGCAGCTCACGGGGGACTAGCGGGAGAAAGTACAATGAGCAGTTCTTC	CASSSRGTSGRKYNEQFF
.	TRBJ1-2	.	TRBV7-3	TGTGCCAGCAGCTTAACCGGTGTGGATGGCTACACCTTC	CASSLTGVDGYTF
.	TRBJ1-1	.	TRBV9	TGTGCCAGCAGCGCCCCCCTCTCGAACACTGAAGCTTTCTTT	CASSAPLSNTEAFF
once	TRBJ2-7	TRBD2	TRBV15	TGTGCCACCAGCAGAGCAGGGAGGGCCTCTTACGAGCAGTACTTC	CATSRAGRASYEQYF
once	TRBJ1-4	.	TRBV7-2	TGTGCCAGCAGCTTAGCGATGCGGGGAGCAGAAAAACTGTTTTTT	CASSLAMRGAEKLFF
.	TRBJ2-7	TRBD2	TRBV6-1	TGTGCCAGCAGTGAAAGTTTGACTAGCGCGTACGAGCAGTACTTC	CASSESLTSAYEQYF
.	TRBJ1-3	.	TRBV6-1	TGTGCCAGCCAAAGACTATACCACTCTGGAAACACCATATATTTT	CASQRLYHSGNTIYF
.	TRBJ2-3	TRBD1	TRBV9	TGTGCCAGCAGCGGGGACAGGGCAGATACGCAGTATTTT	CASSGDRADTQYF
.	TRBJ1-4	.	TRBV6-5	TGTGCCAGCGCAAACAGGGCTAATGAAAAACTGTTTTTT	CASANRANEKLFF
.	TRBJ2-1	TRBD2	TRBV4-1	TGCGCCAGCAGCCCCTCTGTGCCGGGAGGGGCCTACAATGAGCAGTTCTTC	CASSPSVPGGAYNEQFF
.	TRBJ2-7	.	TRBV5-4	TGTGCCAGCAGCTATCCAGGGTTGGGGTACGAGCAGTACTTC	CASSYPGLGYEQYF
.	TRBJ2-3	TRBD2	TRBV6-1	TGTGCCAGCAGACTAGCGGGGCATGAAGATACGCAGTATTTT	CASRLAGHEDTQYF
.	TRBJ2-5	.	TRBV5-8	TGTGCCAGCAGCTTTGGGGGCTTCGAGACCCAGTACTTC	CASSFGGFETQYF
once	TRBJ2-1	TRBD2	TRBV7-9	TGTGCCAGCAGCTTGACTAGCGGGAGTAATGAGCAGTTCTTC	CASSLTSGSNEQFF
.	TRBJ2-1	TRBD1	TRBV5-1	TGCGCCAGCAGCTTGGGAGGGGGCCCCTACAATGAGCAGTTCTTC	CASSLGGGPYNEQFF
.	TRBJ1-4	TRBD1	TRBV18	TGTGCCAGCTCACGTACCGGGACAGGGCGCGAAAAACTGTTTTTT	CASSRTGTGREKLFF
.	TRBJ2-7	.	TRBV2	TGTGCCAGCAGTAGCAGCGGGACAGGCTCCTTGGAGCAGTACTTC	CASSSSGTGSLEQYF
.	TRBJ2-7	.	TRBV28	TGTGCCAGCAGTTTAGCGGGGTTGGGGGATTCCTCCTACGAGCAGTACTTC	CASSLAGLGDSSYEQYF